Included here is one T cell receptor (beta chain) sequence, with context. Its specificity is unknown. TCRdb keeps only in-frame clones here, not all; method: immunoSEQ multiplex PCR. In the table there are about 48,000 clones, just over 85% of which are singletons. With 0 bases removed from V and 2 bases from J, the gap between germline ends came to 10 bases. Germline CDR1 SGHRS, CDR2 YFSETQ. The CDR3 runs to 15 residues. The sample belongs to a study of T cell responses to AZD1222 COVID-19 vaccine. Findings and limits, study-wide: At baseline, seropositivity was found in only six or seven AZD1222 recipients. Repertoire sampling was restricted to post-peak T cell response timepoints.

This rearrangement joins TRBV5-1 to TRBJ2-3, with D perhaps matching TRBD2 (5 bases). The receptor comes from an adult who received the AZD1222 COVID-19 vaccine. The sample was peripheral blood, taken 28 days after the second AZD1222 dose. The CDR3 nucleotides read TGCGCCAGCAGCTTGGTTGACGGGAACACAGATACGCAGTATTTT. It yields the protein CASSLVDGNTDTQYF. The variable domain in full, with the rest retrieved from reference TRBV5-1 and TRBJ2-3, is KAGVTQTPRYLIKTRGQQVTLSCSPISGHRSVSWYQQTPGQGLQFLFEYFSETQRNKGNFPGRFSGRQFSNSRSEMNVSTLELGDSALYLCASSLVDGNTDTQYFGPGTRLTVL.